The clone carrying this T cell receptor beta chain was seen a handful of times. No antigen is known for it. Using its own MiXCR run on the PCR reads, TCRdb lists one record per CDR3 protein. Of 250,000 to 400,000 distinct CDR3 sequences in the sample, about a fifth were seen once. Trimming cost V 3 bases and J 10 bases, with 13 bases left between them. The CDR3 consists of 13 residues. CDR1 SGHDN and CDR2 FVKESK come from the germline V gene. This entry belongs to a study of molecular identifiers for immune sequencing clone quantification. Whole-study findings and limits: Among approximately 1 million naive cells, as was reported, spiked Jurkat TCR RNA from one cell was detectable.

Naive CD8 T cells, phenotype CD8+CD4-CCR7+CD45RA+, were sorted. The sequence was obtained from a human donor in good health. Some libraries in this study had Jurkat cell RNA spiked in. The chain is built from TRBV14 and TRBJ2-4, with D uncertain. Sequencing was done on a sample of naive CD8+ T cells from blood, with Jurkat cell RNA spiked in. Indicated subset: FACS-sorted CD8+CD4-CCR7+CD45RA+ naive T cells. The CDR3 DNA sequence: TGTGCCAGCAGCCACTTGGCCGATACGATTCAGTACTTC. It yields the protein CASSHLADTIQYF.